This T cell receptor (beta chain) is from a study of cytomegalovirus exposure and HLA in healthy donors. The overall study: Prior work identified around 120 million unique TCR beta sequences in 190 million or so T cells. Notes on the study in general: TCR beta V segments were, for the most part, productive about 87% or about 30% of the time in an earlier analysis. Most subjects' HLA-A and HLA-B alleles were reportedly predicted from TCR beta sequences.

This clone was observed once. Its antigen is undetermined. V was cut by 2 bases and J by 7 bases, with 18 bases left in between. The CDR3 length is 16 residues. Germline CDR1 reads MGHRA; CDR2 reads YSYEKL. The PCR was carried out with 60 Vbeta primers and 13 Jbeta primers. Only in-frame clones appear in the TCRdb table, and some are missing; sequencing was by immunoSEQ multiplex PCR. There are about 120,000 clones in the sample; 60% to 80% occur only once, and 3.3% lies in the top ten. The chain links TRBV4-1 to TRBJ2-1, with D possibly TRBD1 on 8 matching bases. The sample comprised PBMCs. The origin of this receptor is a woman in her forties or fifties in good health and CMV-seronegative. The CDR3 loop is CASSQRTGPGGNEQFF. In DNA form, the CDR3 reads TGCGCCAGCAGCCAAAGGACAGGGCCCGGGGGGAATGAGCAGTTCTTC.